These T cell receptor beta chains were read from a single sample in a study of OX40 agonist ivuxolimab in advanced cancers. The assay was immunoSEQ multiplex PCR, and TCRdb's table has in-frame clones only and misses some. Among 70,000 to 95,000 clones listed, around 94% were seen once. The input for sequencing was CD4+ or CD8+ T cells sorted from blood, taken in a trial of the OX40 agonist ivuxolimab. All receptors derive from an adult with an advanced solid tumor such as melanoma, head and neck, liver or kidney cancer. Each CDR3 is given with its conserved first and last residue. The D gene is left open where the match is weak. Some rows mark clone size as missing; the rest say once, few, many or name a class of expanded clone.

j_call,d_call,clone_size,v_call,cdr3_aa,cdr3_nt
TRBJ2-1,TRBD2,.,TRBV28,CASKWELATHNEQFF,TGTGCCAGCAAATGGGAACTAGCGACCCACAATGAGCAGTTCTTC
TRBJ1-5,TRBD1,few,TRBV6-5,CASSYSGTDSNQPQHF,TGTGCCAGCAGTTACTCGGGGACAGATAGCAATCAGCCCCAGCATTTT
TRBJ2-1,.,.,TRBV11-3,CASSLYGFRDEQFF,TGTGCCAGCAGCTTATATGGGTTTCGGGATGAGCAGTTCTTC
TRBJ1-2,.,.,TRBV7-3,CASSPEAGVEGYTF,TGTGCCAGCAGCCCTGAGGCAGGGGTCGAAGGCTACACCTTC
TRBJ2-5,.,.,TRBV28,CASSSTLAWRGPGQETQYF,TGTGCCAGCAGTTCAACTCTAGCTTGGCGGGGGCCCGGCCAAGAGACCCAGTACTTC
TRBJ1-4,.,.,TRBV7-7,CASSAVLGGNEKLFF,TGTGCCAGCAGCGCTGTCCTAGGGGGGAATGAAAAACTGTTTTTT
TRBJ2-7,.,.,TRBV19,CASSIKGRGWGEQYF,TGTGCCAGTAGTATAAAGGGTCGCGGATGGGGCGAGCAGTACTTC
TRBJ1-4,TRBD1,.,TRBV4-3,CASSQFQGGNEKLFF,TGCGCCAGCAGCCAATTTCAGGGGGGTAATGAAAAACTGTTTTTT
TRBJ2-2,.,.,TRBV28,CASSSLGSLIAGELFF,TGTGCCAGCAGTTCTTTGGGGAGTTTGATTGCCGGGGAGCTGTTTTTT
TRBJ2-7,TRBD1,.,TRBV19,CASSIGTGNYEQYF,TGTGCCAGTAGTATCGGGACAGGGAACTACGAGCAGTACTTC
TRBJ2-3,TRBD2,.,TRBV28,CASLLREPGGNTQYF,TGTGCCAGCCTTTTGCGAGAACCGGGAGGGAATACGCAGTATTTT
TRBJ2-3,TRBD2,.,TRBV7-8,CASSGVSDTQYF,TGTGCCAGTAGCGGGGTATCAGATACGCAGTATTTT
TRBJ1-1,TRBD1,.,TRBV6-5,CASSYSLTGGTEAFF,TGTGCCAGCAGTTACTCGCTAACAGGGGGCACTGAAGCTTTCTTT
TRBJ2-7,.,few,TRBV29-1,CSALAGGTSEQYF,TGCAGCGCCCTGGCGGGCGGGACGAGCGAGCAGTACTTC
TRBJ1-1,.,.,TRBV9,CASSGPGPKNTEAFF,TGTGCCAGCAGCGGCCCGGGACCCAAGAACACTGAAGCTTTCTTT
TRBJ1-2,TRBD1,.,TRBV6-5,CASSYIDRDYGYTF,TGTGCCAGCAGTTACATCGACAGGGACTATGGCTACACCTTC
TRBJ2-7,.,.,TRBV28,CASAYRISSYEQYF,TGTGCCAGCGCATACAGGATTAGCTCCTACGAGCAGTACTTC
TRBJ2-5,TRBD2,.,TRBV2,CASSDVLAGGGETQYF,TGTGCCAGCAGTGATGTTTTGGCGGGGGGAGGGGAGACCCAGTACTTC
TRBJ2-7,TRBD1,.,TRBV5-1,CASSLGTGGDEQYF,TGCGCCAGCAGCCTAGGGACAGGGGGGGACGAGCAGTACTTC
TRBJ1-1,.,.,TRBV11-1,CASSLVGPEGAFF,TGTGCCAGCAGCTTAGTAGGGCCCGAGGGAGCTTTCTTT
TRBJ2-1,.,.,TRBV11-2,CASSPSPPGGEQFF,TGTGCCAGCAGCCCCAGCCCCCCCGGGGGTGAGCAGTTCTTC
TRBJ2-7,TRBD1,once,TRBV6-6,CASGWQGDYEQYF,TGTGCCAGTGGGTGGCAGGGGGACTACGAGCAGTACTTC
TRBJ1-1,TRBD1,.,TRBV2,CASSNADRGWTEAFF,TGTGCCAGCAGTAACGCTGACAGGGGATGGACTGAAGCTTTCTTT
TRBJ2-3,.,.,TRBV5-8,CASSLSWLAGHTDTQYF,TGTGCCAGCAGCTTAAGTTGGTTGGCGGGGCACACAGATACGCAGTATTTT
TRBJ2-1,TRBD2,.,TRBV27,CASRGGLAESYNEQFF,TGTGCCAGCAGAGGGGGACTAGCGGAATCCTACAATGAGCAGTTCTTC
TRBJ2-7,.,.,TRBV30,CAWRARSSYEQYF,TGTGCCTGGAGGGCCAGGAGTTCCTACGAGCAGTACTTC
TRBJ2-7,TRBD2,.,TRBV11-2,CASSLAGGSYEQYF,TGTGCCAGCAGCTTAGCCGGGGGGAGTTACGAGCAGTACTTC
TRBJ2-1,TRBD1,.,TRBV27,CASSATGTGEQFF,TGTGCCAGCAGTGCGACAGGGACGGGTGAGCAGTTCTTC
TRBJ2-2,TRBD1,.,TRBV28,CASRTDRGENTGELFF,TGTGCCAGCAGGACCGACAGGGGGGAGAACACCGGGGAGCTGTTTTTT
TRBJ1-1,TRBD1,.,TRBV11-3,CASSRQGTEAFF,TGTGCCAGCAGCCGACAGGGGACTGAAGCTTTCTTT
TRBJ2-7,.,medium-sized,TRBV19,CASSVQLNTFSYEQYF,TGTGCCAGTAGTGTACAGCTTAATACCTTCTCCTACGAGCAGTACTTC
TRBJ1-1,TRBD1,.,TRBV27,CASSPAGQGGGNEAFF,TGTGCCAGCAGCCCCGCGGGACAGGGGGGTGGCAATGAAGCTTTCTTT
TRBJ1-4,.,.,TRBV7-6,CASSSTGTPDRYEKLFF,TGTGCCAGCAGCTCAACCGGGACCCCGGACCGGTATGAAAAACTGTTTTTT
TRBJ2-7,.,.,TRBV30,CAWEGSQGIEQYF,TGTGCCTGGGAGGGTTCCCAGGGTATCGAGCAGTACTTC
TRBJ2-2,.,.,TRBV16,CASSQLPGNTGELFF,TGTGCCAGCAGCCAATTACCCGGGAACACCGGGGAGCTGTTTTTT
TRBJ1-1,TRBD1,.,TRBV27,CASSEWTGGSEAFF,TGTGCCAGCAGTGAATGGACAGGGGGGTCTGAAGCTTTCTTT
TRBJ2-7,TRBD1,few,TRBV28,CASSGQGAEQYF,TGTGCCAGCAGCGGACAGGGAGCCGAGCAGTACTTC
TRBJ1-5,.,.,TRBV6-5,CASSSLPGSNQPQHF,TGTGCCAGCAGTTCTCTCCCGGGGAGCAATCAGCCCCAGCATTTT
TRBJ2-7,TRBD1,.,TRBV27,CASSLWDRLYEQYF,TGTGCCAGCAGTTTGTGGGACAGACTCTACGAGCAGTACTTC
TRBJ2-5,TRBD2,.,TRBV7-2,CASSLGGRVAGPYETQYF,TGTGCCAGCAGCTTAGGGGGAAGGGTAGCGGGGCCATACGAGACCCAGTACTTC